Listed below are T cell receptor beta chains from one sample, sequenced in a study of blood T cell repertoires in COVID-19. Some clones are missing from TCRdb's copy, which holds only in-frame ones; the method was immunoSEQ multiplex PCR. The sample carries more than 80,000 clones, roughly 88% recorded once. Sequenced: peripheral blood. All receptors derive from a man between 50 and 59 years old with active COVID-19. The CDR3 runs from the conserved cysteine through the conserved F or W. The D gene is left open where the match is weak. Expanded clones get a size class; other rows say once, few or many, or leave the size out.

size	length	D	V	J	DNA	CDR3
-	16	-	TRBV2	TRBJ2-1	TGTGCCAGCAGCGCAACTAGCCGGGGGTCCTACAATGAGCAGTTCTTC	CASSATSRGSYNEQFF
few	13	-	TRBV6-5	TRBJ1-6	TGTGCCAGCAGGGCCTCGGGGAACTCACCCCTCCACTTT	CASRASGNSPLHF
-	16	-	TRBV5-1	TRBJ2-2	TGCGCCAGCAGCTTGGGGTTTTTGGGAGTTTCGGGGGAGCTGTTTTTT	CASSLGFLGVSGELFF
-	14	TRBD2	TRBV10-2	TRBJ2-1	TGCGCCAGCAGTGAGTGGCTAGCGGGGGGTATCTGGTTCTTC	CASSEWLAGGIWFF
once	14	TRBD2	TRBV30	TRBJ2-2	TGTGCCTGGAGCGGGGGGACTGACACCGGGGAGCTGTTTTTT	CAWSGGTDTGELFF
once	14	-	TRBV28	TRBJ1-4	TGTGCCAGCAGTTTAACAGGGAATAATGAAAAACTGTTTTTT	CASSLTGNNEKLFF
-	15	-	TRBV9	TRBJ1-5	TGTGCCAGCAGCGTAGGGGACACTAGCAATCAGCCCCAGCATTTT	CASSVGDTSNQPQHF
few	15	TRBD1	TRBV2	TRBJ2-5	TGTGCCAGCAGTGGGGCGGACAGGGGCGTGGGGACCCAGTACTTC	CASSGADRGVGTQYF
-	11	-	TRBV5-1	TRBJ2-7	TGCGCCAGCAGAACGGGGTACGAGCAGTACTTC	CASRTGYEQYF
-	14	-	TRBV18	TRBJ1-1	TGTGCCAGCTCACCAGAGTTAATGAACACTGAAGCTTTCTTT	CASSPELMNTEAFF
-	11	-	TRBV2	TRBJ2-2	TGTGCCAGCAGTGACGCCGGGGAGCTGTTTTTT	CASSDAGELFF
-	14	TRBD1	TRBV27	TRBJ2-7	TGTGCCAGCCGGCCCGACAGGGTAGCAGGCGAGCAGTACTTC	CASRPDRVAGEQYF
-	12	-	TRBV3-1/TRBV3-2	TRBJ2-7	TGTGCCAGCAGCCAAGAGCAGTACGAGCAGTACTTC	CASSQEQYEQYF
-	19	-	TRBV5-6	TRBJ1-5	TGTGCCAGCAGCTCGGGGATTCTTGGAATAGGTCATAACAATCAGCCCCAGCATTTT	CASSSGILGIGHNNQPQHF
-	15	TRBD2	TRBV5-1	TRBJ2-3	TGCGCCAGCAGCTTAGGACTAGCGATGGCAGATACGCAGTATTTT	CASSLGLAMADTQYF
-	14	-	TRBV10-3	TRBJ2-1	TGTGCCATCAGTGAGTCGAAGGGGGAGGGTGAGCAGTTCTTC	CAISESKGEGEQFF
once	13	-	TRBV5-5	TRBJ1-1	TGTGCCAGCAGCTGGGGAGCGAACACTGAAGCTTTCTTT	CASSWGANTEAFF
once	14	TRBD1	TRBV6-6	TRBJ1-2	TGTGCCAGCAGCGGACAGGAAGAAAGGTTTGGCTACACCTTC	CASSGQEERFGYTF
-	16	TRBD2	TRBV7-9	TRBJ2-7	TGTGCCAGCAGCGCACCCTCCGGGACTAGCGGTTACGAGCAGTACTTC	CASSAPSGTSGYEQYF
-	13	-	TRBV7-9	TRBJ2-3	TGTGCCAGCAGCCCTAGCGGCACAGATACGCAGTATTTT	CASSPSGTDTQYF
-	17	TRBD2	TRBV30	TRBJ2-3	TGTGCCTGGAGAGAAGCCCTAGCGGGGGCCCTGCGAGATACGCAGTATTTT	CAWREALAGALRDTQYF
-	18	TRBD2	TRBV4-3	TRBJ2-3	TGCGCCAGCAGCCAAGGGGTTAGCGGGGGGGCTGGCACAGATACGCAGTATTTT	CASSQGVSGGAGTDTQYF
-	13	-	TRBV6-2/TRBV6-3	TRBJ2-7	TGTGCCAGCAGTTCCACAGGTACCTACGAGCAGTACTTC	CASSSTGTYEQYF
-	14	-	TRBV5-1	TRBJ1-3	TGCGCCAGCAGCCCCCAACAGCCCGGAAACACCATATATTTT	CASSPQQPGNTIYF
-	14	-	TRBV6-5	TRBJ2-7	TGTGCCAGCAGTTACAATCGTCAGGACTACGAGCAGTACTTC	CASSYNRQDYEQYF
few	13	-	TRBV5-6	TRBJ2-7	TGTGCCAGCAGCTTCAGACAGACTTACGAGCAGTACTTC	CASSFRQTYEQYF
-	17	-	TRBV11-3	TRBJ2-7	TGTGCCAGCAGCTTAGAATCCAGGTTCCCCAACGCCGACGAGCAGTACTTC	CASSLESRFPNADEQYF
-	13	-	TRBV6-5	TRBJ1-2	TGTGCCAGCAGTTTATCCGGACTGTATGGCTACACCTTC	CASSLSGLYGYTF
-	14	TRBD1	TRBV28	TRBJ1-2	TGTGCCAGCAGTCCCATAACGACAGGGCAAGGCTACACCTTC	CASSPITTGQGYTF
-	13	-	TRBV19	TRBJ2-7	TGTGCCAGTAGTCCCGAGGTGTCCTACGAGCAGTACTTC	CASSPEVSYEQYF
-	15	TRBD2	TRBV15	TRBJ2-3	TGTGCCACCAGCAGAGCTCGGGAGGGGACAGATACGCAGTATTTT	CATSRAREGTDTQYF
-	15	-	TRBV9	TRBJ2-3	TGTGCCAGCAGCGTTACGGAAAGCGTCACAGATACGCAGTATTTT	CASSVTESVTDTQYF
-	16	-	TRBV9	TRBJ2-2	TGTGCCAGCAGCGCCCACCCCAGGGGGGCGGCCGGGGAGCTGTTTTTT	CASSAHPRGAAGELFF
-	15	-	TRBV6-5	TRBJ1-5	TGTGCCAGCATTGGGGGGTTGTGGGACAATCAGCCCCAGCATTTT	CASIGGLWDNQPQHF
-	13	-	TRBV9	TRBJ1-1	TGTGCCAGCAGCGTAGCCAGGAACACTGAAGCTTTCTTT	CASSVARNTEAFF
-	15	-	TRBV7-2	TRBJ1-5	TGTGCCAGCAGCTTCCAAACAGGGAGCAATCAGCCCCAGCATTTT	CASSFQTGSNQPQHF
-	14	-	TRBV19	TRBJ1-4	TGTGCCAGTAGTACCCCCCCCCGGGGAGAAAAACTGTTTTTT	CASSTPPRGEKLFF
-	13	-	TRBV28	TRBJ2-5	TGTGCCAGCAGTCCGTCATTAGAAGAGACCCAGTACTTC	CASSPSLEETQYF
-	16	TRBD2	TRBV4-1	TRBJ2-3	TGCGCCAGCAGCCGGCTAGCGGGAGGGAACACAGATACGCAGTATTTT	CASSRLAGGNTDTQYF
-	15	-	TRBV10-3	TRBJ1-3	TGTGCCATCAGTGGACAGCCGAGCTCTGGAAACACCATATATTTT	CAISGQPSSGNTIYF
-	14	-	TRBV13	TRBJ1-6	TGTGCCAGCAGCTGGGGGACACGGAATTCACCCCTCCACTTT	CASSWGTRNSPLHF
-	15	TRBD1	TRBV7-9	TRBJ1-2	TGTGCCAGCAGTAACCAATACAGGGGCGGTTATGGCTACACCTTC	CASSNQYRGGYGYTF